Each of the 32 T cell receptor beta chains below was sequenced from the same sample in a study of vaccination effects on CD4 cells after COVID-19. No cognate antigen is known for these TCRs. Using immunoSEQ multiplex PCR, the repertoire was profiled, and TCRdb retains in-frame clones only, with some absent. The table records some 23,000 clones, roughly three quarters of them present only once. After expansion with viral peptide pools in the ViraFEST assay, antigen-specific CD4+ T cells were sequenced. Scientists isolated CD4+ T cells after a roughly nine-day culture period ended. All study participants received two doses of BNT162b2 or mRNA-1273 vaccine. Here the sequenced sample was CD4+ T cells from PBMCs cultured with HCoV-229E spike peptides, taken after COVID-19 vaccination. All receptors derive from a human donor who received a COVID-19 vaccine.

The chain has TRBV18 and TRBJ2-7; D possibly corresponds to TRBD1 (6 bases). The CDR3 consists of 15 residues. The germline gives CDR1 KGHSH, CDR2 LQKENI. V gave up 3 bases and J gave up 0 bases, with 12 bases separating them. CDR3 amino acids: CASSPPGHLSYEQYF. CDR3 bases: TGTGCCAGCTCACCCCCGGGACATCTCTCCTACGAGCAGTACTTC.

This chain joins TRBV12-3 or TRBV12-4 and TRBJ2-3, with D uncertain. V dropped 8 bases and J dropped 0 bases, with 6 bases sitting between them. CDR3 length: 12 amino acids. The CDR3 nucleotides are TGTGCCAGCCGATTTAGCACAGATACGCAGTATTTT. Protein sequence: CASRFSTDTQYF.

This clone appeared a single time. The CDR3 nucleotides are TGTGCCAGCAGCTCGGGACAGGGGCAGGTGACCTTC. Its protein product is CASSSGQGQVTF. This rearrangement joins TRBV11-2 to TRBJ1-2, with 10 bases identical to TRBD1. Germline V gene lookup returns CDR1 SGHAT and CDR2 FQNNGV. With V trimmed by 4 bases and J by 14 bases, 7 bases remained unmatched. The CDR3 length is 12 residues. Full variable domain (missing parts from reference TRBV11-2 and TRBJ1-2): EAGVAQSPRYKIIEKRQSVAFWCNPISGHATLYWYQQILGQGPKLLIQFQNNGVVDDSQLPKDRFSAERLKGVDSTLKIQPAKLEDSAVYLCASSSGQGQVTFGSGTRLTVV.

This clone was seen a single time. The gene calls are TRBV18 and TRBJ1-1, with a weak D call TRBD1 (6 bases). Trimming shortened V by 3 bases and J by 10 bases, and 9 bases separated the two germline ends. The V gene's germline CDR1 is KGHSH and CDR2 LQKENI. The CDR3 length is 11 residues. The CDR3 nucleotides are TGTGCCAGCTCACCGGGGGGCTCAGCTTTCTTT. Protein sequence: CASSPGGSAFF. Combining the CDR3 with reference TRBV18 and TRBJ1-1 gives the whole variable domain NAGVMQNPRHLVRRRGQEARLRCSPMKGHSHVYWYRQLPEEGLKFMVYLQKENIIDESGMPKERFSAEFPKEGPSILRIQQVVRGDSAAYFCASSPGGSAFFGQGTRLTVV.

The rearrangement uses TRBV24-1 and TRBJ2-3; D remains unclear. This CDR3 has 15 amino acids. Trimming shortened V by 0 bases and J by 2 bases, and 8 bases separated the two germline ends. Germline V gene data show CDR1 as KGHDR and CDR2 as SFDVKD. DNA for the CDR3: TGTGCCACCAGTGATTTGACGCTTCACACAGATACGCAGTATTTT. Translating gives CATSDLTLHTDTQYF.

The chain employs TRBV6-5 and TRBJ2-7, with TRBD1 identical over 7 bases. With V trimmed by 2 bases and J by 1 base, 2 bases remained unmatched. The CDR3 is made up of 14 amino acids. Germline-derived CDR1 and CDR2 are MNHEY and SVGAGI. As DNA, the CDR3 is TGTGCCAGCAGTTACGGGACAGCATCCTACGAGCAGTACTTC. Protein sequence: CASSYGTASYEQYF.

This clone was seen a single time. The J gene is TRBJ2-2, the V gene TRBV7-8; TRBD2 matches at 9 bases. The ends lost 7 bases at V and 4 bases at J; junction bases unmatched: 7. CDR1 and CDR2 from the germline V gene are SGHVS and FQNEAQ. The CDR3 is made up of 15 amino acids. The CDR3 DNA follows: TGTGCCAGCACCTTTAGCGGGAGTGGCACCGGGGAGCTGTTTTTT. The encoded protein is CASTFSGSGTGELFF.

This clone was counted a single time. This chain uses TRBV29-1 with TRBJ2-7, with 12 bases aligning to TRBD2. Trimming cost V 6 bases and J 6 bases; bases outside gene matches: 3. Per the germline V gene, CDR1 is SQVTM and CDR2 is ANQGSEA. CDR3 size: 12 residues. The CDR3 nucleotides read TGCAGCGTCGGACTAGCGGGAATCGAGCAGTACTTC. Translating gives CSVGLAGIEQYF.

The V and J genes are TRBV18 and TRBJ2-7, with D perhaps matching TRBD1 or TRBD2 (7 bases each). From germline, CDR1 is KGHSH and CDR2 LQKENI. V lost 3 bases and J lost 3, with 15 bases in between. The CDR3 contains 15 residues. Here the CDR3 DNA reads TGTGCCAGCTCACCCGCCGGCAGGGGGGGCTACGAGCAGTACTTC. It translates to CASSPAGRGGYEQYF. Based on the CDR3 plus reference TRBV18 and TRBJ2-7, the full variable domain is NAGVMQNPRHLVRRRGQEARLRCSPMKGHSHVYWYRQLPEEGLKFMVYLQKENIIDESGMPKERFSAEFPKEGPSILRIQQVVRGDSAAYFCASSPAGRGGYEQYFGPGTRLTVT.

The chain carries TRBV7-8 and TRBJ1-3; D remains unclear. The CDR3 has 15 amino acids. Germline V gives CDR1 SGHVS, CDR2 FQNEAQ. Trimming stripped 1 base from V and 4 bases from J, with 11 bases between. CDR3 region: CASSLGGGLGNTIYF. In DNA, the CDR3 is TGTGCCAGCAGCTTAGGAGGAGGGCTCGGAAACACCATATATTTT.

The chain combines TRBV6-1 with TRBJ2-7; the D gene is possibly TRBD1 (5 bases). The V end lost 0 bases, the J end lost 3 bases, and 9 bases lay between the germline ends. This CDR3 is built from 14 residues. Germline CDR1 MNHNS, CDR2 SASEGT. Here the CDR3 reads CASSEAGQGYEQYF. The CDR3 DNA follows: TGTGCCAGCAGTGAAGCTGGGCAGGGCTACGAGCAGTACTTC.

This rearrangement joins TRBV18 to TRBJ1-1, with 7 bases fitting TRBD1. Germline CDR1 is KGHSH and CDR2 is LQKENI. The CDR3 totals 13 residues. V was clipped by 8 bases and J by 1 base; unmatched bases: 4. The CDR3 loop reads CASLGQTNTEAFF. CDR3 bases: TGTGCCAGCCTGGGACAGACGAACACTGAAGCTTTCTTT.

The chain links TRBV7-9 to TRBJ2-1; 10 bases are a match to TRBD2. Germline CDR1 SEHNR, CDR2 FQNEAQ (reference sequence). The CDR3 is 15 residues long. Unmatched junction bases numbered 5, after V lost 3 bases and J lost 6 bases. The CDR3 nucleotides read TGTGCCAGCAGCTTGGAGCGGGAGGGCCGCAATGAGCAGTTCTTC. Translating it yields CASSLEREGRNEQFF. Based on the CDR3 plus reference TRBV7-9 and TRBJ2-1, the full variable domain is DTGVSQNPRHKITKRGQNVTFRCDPISEHNRLYWYRQTLGQGPEFLTYFQNEAQLEKSRLLSDRFSAERPKGSFSTLEIQRTEQGDSAMYLCASSLEREGRNEQFFGPGTRLTVL.

This chain joins TRBV6-1 and TRBJ2-3; 9 nucleotides match TRBD1. Germline V CDR1 and CDR2: MNHNS, SASEGT. V lost 3 bases, J lost 3 bases, and 7 bases stayed unmatched. The CDR3 loop spans 16 amino acids. The CDR3 DNA reads as TGTGCCAGCAGTGACATACCGGGACAGGGTACAGATACGCAGTATTTT. Translated, it gives CASSDIPGQGTDTQYF.

The chain combines TRBV5-1 with TRBJ2-3, with 10 bases identical to TRBD2. This CDR3 region has 16 residues. Per the germline V gene, CDR1 is SGHRS and CDR2 is YFSETQ. V shed 4 bases, J shed 1 base, and the junction held 6 bases outside the gene matches. The CDR3 DNA follows: TGCGCCAGCAGCCTAACCGGGACTAGCGGCACAGATACGCAGTATTTT. Residues: CASSLTGTSGTDTQYF.

The rearrangement links TRBV7-9 to TRBJ2-7, with D tentatively TRBD1 (6 bases). The germline V gene has CDR1 SEHNR and CDR2 FQNEAQ (reference sequence). Between the trimmed V and J ends, which lost 5 bases and 6 bases, there was a span of 14 bases. This CDR3 has 13 amino acids. The CDR3 region is CASSRTQGPEQYF. For the CDR3, the DNA is TGTGCCAGCAGCCGCACACAGGGTCCCGAGCAGTACTTC.

The chain employs TRBV3-1 (or the pseudogene TRBV3-2) and TRBJ1-1; D is unresolved. With 1 base removed from V and 1 base from J, the gap between germline ends came to 4 bases. The germline CDR1 and CDR2 sequences are LGHDT and YNNKEL (reference sequence). This CDR3 is built from 13 residues. DNA of the CDR3: TGTGCCAGCAGCCAAGGAGCGAACACTGAAGCTTTCTTT. Its protein is CASSQGANTEAFF.

The chain is built from TRBV5-1 and TRBJ1-2; no firm D call. The CDR3 totals 15 residues. The germline V and J ends were trimmed by 4 bases and 1 base, with 14 bases remaining between them. Germline V gene lookup returns CDR1 SGHRS and CDR2 YFSETQ. CDR3 nucleotides: TGCGCCAGCAGCGTCGGGCCCGAGATTAACTATGGCTACACCTTC. As protein: CASSVGPEINYGYTF.

Comments on this clone: One end of the junction is discordant with germline, which a read error may explain. This chain links TRBV5-1 with TRBJ2-3, with a weak D call TRBD2 (6 bases). The CDR3 loop spans 16 amino acids. Looked up from germline, CDR1 is SGHRS and CDR2 is YFSETQ. The CDR3 region is CASSLAVGTSTDTQYF. DNA for the CDR3: TGCGCCAGCAGTTTGGCTGTCGGGACTAGCACAGATACGCAGTATTTT.

J is TRBJ2-1 and V is TRBV6-4, with D perhaps TRBD1 or TRBD2 (5 bases each). Germline values: CDR1 MRHNA, CDR2 SNTAGT. The CDR3 runs to 13 residues. V lost 2 bases and J 9 bases, leaving 11 bases between the germline ends. Here the CDR3 reads CASSDRDEGEQFF. The CDR3, as DNA: TGTGCCAGCAGTGACCGGGACGAGGGTGAGCAGTTCTTC.

The rearrangement joins TRBV15 to TRBJ2-7, with 7 bases identical to TRBD2. This CDR3 contains 16 residues. Germline V gene lookup returns CDR1 LNHNV and CDR2 YYDKDF (reference sequence). Trimming cost V 1 base and J 1 base; bases outside gene matches: 7. CDR3 protein: CATSRASSGQSYEQYF. CDR3 DNA: TGTGCCACCAGCAGAGCCTCTAGCGGACAATCCTACGAGCAGTACTTC.

The chain has TRBV5-1 and TRBJ2-5, with a tentative D call TRBD1 (7 bases). V gave up 2 bases and J gave up 2 bases, with 13 bases separating them. The CDR3 covers 15 residues. The germline gives CDR1 SGHRS, CDR2 YFSETQ. CDR3 region: CASSLTTGRQETQYF. Here the CDR3 DNA reads TGCGCCAGCAGCTTAACGACAGGGAGGCAAGAGACCCAGTACTTC.

This chain links TRBV18 with TRBJ1-3; tentatively, D is TRBD1 (5 bases). Germline-derived CDR1 and CDR2 are KGHSH and LQKENI. The CDR3 consists of 17 residues. V dropped 2 bases and J dropped 0 bases, with 14 bases sitting between them. CDR3 nucleotides: TGTGCCAGCTCACCAAGGATGACAGCCAGCTCTGGAAACACCATATATTTT. This translates into CASSPRMTASSGNTIYF.

The chain is built from TRBV5-6 and TRBJ1-2; D may be TRBD1 (5 bases). The germline gives CDR1 SGHDT, CDR2 YYEEEE. Trimming stripped 3 bases from V and 2 bases from J, with 14 bases between. This CDR3 contains 15 residues. CDR3 in DNA: TGTGCCAGCAGCTCCCGGGGGTCCTCGAACTATGGCTACACCTTC. Its protein product is CASSSRGSSNYGYTF.

This clone showed up just a few times. The genes are TRBV5-4 and TRBJ2-1, with a weak D call TRBD2 (5 bases). Germline V CDR1 and CDR2: SGHNT, YYREEE (reference sequence). V lost 0 bases to trimming and J lost 0 bases, with 7 bases between them. The CDR3 consists of 15 residues. CDR3 in amino acids: CASSLVGGSYNEQFF. For the CDR3, the DNA is TGTGCCAGCAGCTTGGTCGGAGGCTCCTACAATGAGCAGTTCTTC.

This clone appeared a single time. The chain is built from TRBV6-5 and TRBJ1-1; no definite D call. The CDR3 loop spans 13 amino acids. Trimming shortened V by 2 bases and J by 4 bases, and 8 bases separated the two germline ends. Germline V gene data show CDR1 as MNHEY and CDR2 as SVGAGI. DNA of the CDR3: TGTGCCAGCAGTTACCGGGGTGGCACTGAAGCTTTCTTT. Protein: CASSYRGGTEAFF.

The V and J genes are TRBV28 and TRBJ1-1, with 8 bases identical to TRBD1. The CDR3 consists of 17 residues. Unmatched junction bases numbered 9, after V lost 2 bases and J lost 1 base. Germline values: CDR1 MDHEN, CDR2 SYDVKM. The CDR3 sequence: CASSLSQGAGGNTEAFF. For the CDR3, the DNA is TGTGCCAGCAGTTTAAGTCAGGGGGCAGGTGGGAACACTGAAGCTTTCTTT.

The genes are TRBV18 and TRBJ1-5; D unclear. Germline CDR1 is KGHSH and CDR2 is LQKENI. The germline V and J ends were trimmed by 3 bases and 1 base, with 10 bases remaining between them. The CDR3 extends over 15 amino acids. The CDR3 DNA follows: TGTGCCAGCTCACCGGCGGGAACGAGCAATCAGCCCCAGCATTTT. Translated: CASSPAGTSNQPQHF.

V and J are TRBV6-5 and TRBJ1-1, with a weak D call TRBD1 (6 bases). The CDR3 loop spans 15 amino acids. Germline V gene data show CDR1 as MNHEY and CDR2 as SVGAGI. The ends were cut back, 0 bases at V and 5 bases at J, with 13 bases in the middle. In DNA form, the CDR3 reads TGTGCCAGCAGTTACTCTGGAGGGGGTCGGACTGAAGCTTTCTTT. It is translated as CASSYSGGGRTEAFF.

V is TRBV7-9 and J is TRBJ2-3; 10 bases agree with TRBD2. Germline-derived CDR1 and CDR2 are SEHNR and FQNEAQ (reference sequence). The V segment lost 5 bases and the J segment 5 bases; nucleotides outside the gene matches: 4. The CDR3 spans 14 residues. The CDR3 DNA sequence: TGTGCCAGCAGCACTAGCGGGGTGGGAGATACGCAGTATTTT. It specifies CASSTSGVGDTQYF.

The chain has TRBV6-4 and TRBJ2-5; TRBD1 might be the D (5 bases). CDR3 length: 17 residues. The germline gives CDR1 MRHNA, CDR2 SNTAGT. Trimming stripped 4 bases from V and 2 bases from J, with 20 bases between. Here the CDR3 reads CASSGRFRVKEQETQYF. The CDR3 nucleotides are TGTGCCAGCAGTGGGAGATTCAGGGTAAAGGAACAAGAGACCCAGTACTTC.

This clone was observed a few times. The J gene is TRBJ1-1, the V gene TRBV5-5; no clear D. The CDR3 extends over 14 amino acids. V was shortened by 2 bases and J by 0 bases, with 8 bases between the two germline ends. Germline CDR1 SGHKS, CDR2 YYEKEE (reference sequence). As DNA, the CDR3 is TGTGCCAGCAGCTTAGCACCCCTGAACACTGAAGCTTTCTTT. This translates into CASSLAPLNTEAFF.